The rows below give T cell receptor beta chains drawn from one sample of a study of T cell repertoires in cytomegalovirus infection. MiXCR, applied by TCRdb to the reads, yields one record per CDR3 protein. The table lists roughly 200,000 distinct CDR3 sequences, 17% of them singletons. The source material was CD8+ T cells from PBMCs. The receptors come from a human donor in good health (CMV status not recorded). Some clones in this sample may be carry-over from other donors' samples. Both conserved end residues are part of each CDR3. The D gene is left open where the match is weak. Some rows mark clone size as missing; the rest say once, few, many or name a class of expanded clone.

clone_size	j_call	d_call	v_call	cdr3_aa	cdr3_nt
-	TRBJ2-7	-	TRBV7-9	CASSLRDFYEQYF	TGTGCCAGCAGCCTCCGGGACTTCTACGAGCAGTACTTC
once	TRBJ2-3	-	TRBV4-2	CASLKGGGDHTDTQYF	TGTGCCAGCCTTAAGGGAGGCGGGGACCACACAGATACGCAGTATTTT
few	TRBJ1-2	-	TRBV14	CASSQDRGGRMYGYTF	TGTGCCAGCAGCCAAGACCGGGGGGGAAGGATGTATGGCTACACCTTC
-	TRBJ1-2	-	TRBV9	CASSVVSARYGYTF	TGTGCCAGCAGCGTAGTCTCGGCTAGATATGGCTACACCTTC
few	TRBJ2-1	TRBD2	TRBV29-1	CSVEDSDIGLAGGYEQFF	TGCAGCGTTGAAGATTCTGATATCGGACTAGCGGGGGGGTATGAGCAGTTCTTC
many	TRBJ1-5	TRBD1	TRBV7-8	CASSFVPDRASNQPQHF	TGTGCCAGCAGCTTCGTACCGGACAGGGCGAGCAATCAGCCCCAGCATTTT
few	TRBJ2-3	TRBD1	TRBV6-2/TRBV6-3	CASSIRQGTDTQYF	TGTGCCAGCAGCATTAGACAGGGTACAGATACGCAGTATTTT
-	TRBJ2-5	-	TRBV6-5	CARGGTGTTETQYF	TGTGCCAGAGGGGGAACAGGCACTACGGAGACCCAGTACTTC
few	TRBJ2-1	-	TRBV14	CASSQGYSYNEQFF	TGTGCCAGCAGCCAAGGCTACTCCTACAATGAGCAGTTCTTC
-	TRBJ1-1	-	TRBV7-9	CASSLVAPNTEAFF	TGTGCCAGCAGCTTAGTTGCACCGAACACTGAAGCTTTCTTT
-	TRBJ1-2	TRBD1	TRBV6-1	CASSPGTVLFDGYTF	TGTGCCAGCAGCCCCGGGACAGTGCTTTTCGATGGCTACACCTTC
-	TRBJ1-2	-	TRBV6-1	CASSEAAGGSNYGYTF	TGTGCCAGCAGTGAAGCCGCGGGGGGGTCTAACTATGGCTACACCTTC
many	TRBJ2-7	-	TRBV27	CASSLPGLFTEQYF	TGTGCCAGCAGTTTACCGGGACTCTTCACCGAGCAGTACTTC
-	TRBJ1-4	-	TRBV7-2	CASSLEWGNEKLFF	TGTGCCAGCAGCTTGGAATGGGGAAATGAAAAACTGTTTTTT
-	TRBJ2-5	-	TRBV7-9	CASSVDREQETQYF	TGTGCCAGCAGCGTCGACAGAGAACAAGAGACCCAGTACTTC
-	TRBJ2-1	-	TRBV7-6	CASSLGGLVSYNEQFF	TGTGCCAGCAGCTTAGGGGGGTTGGTTTCCTACAATGAGCAGTTCTTC
-	TRBJ1-5	TRBD1	TRBV10-3	CAITTDRGQPQHF	TGTGCCATCACTACGGACAGGGGTCAGCCCCAGCATTTT
few	TRBJ2-7	-	TRBV29-1	CSVEVGYYEQYF	TGCAGCGTTGAGGTCGGGTACTACGAGCAGTACTTC
many	TRBJ2-2	TRBD1	TRBV7-6	CASSRTGTGSRFRKTGELFF	TGTGCCAGCAGCCGTACCGGGACAGGGAGCCGATTTCGAAAAACCGGGGAGCTGTTTTTT
-	TRBJ2-1	-	TRBV7-8	CASSLGTGGGNEQFF	TGTGCCAGCAGCTTAGGTACAGGTGGAGGCAATGAGCAGTTCTTC
few	TRBJ2-1	TRBD2	TRBV7-8	CASSLATSGTYNEQFF	TGTGCCAGCAGCTTAGCCACTAGCGGCACCTACAATGAGCAGTTCTTC
-	TRBJ2-2	-	TRBV2	CASRAPTETNTGELFF	TGTGCCAGCAGGGCGCCGACAGAAACGAACACCGGGGAGCTGTTTTTT
few	TRBJ2-7	TRBD1	TRBV24-1	CATSEGGHYEQYF	TGTGCCACCAGTGAAGGGGGCCACTACGAGCAGTACTTC
-	TRBJ1-2	TRBD1	TRBV29-1	CSVEARRTGENYGYTF	TGCAGCGTTGAAGCCAGGAGGACAGGGGAGAACTATGGCTACACCTTC
-	TRBJ2-1	TRBD2	TRBV5-6	CASSWTSAHEQFF	TGTGCCAGCAGCTGGACTAGCGCCCATGAGCAGTTCTTC
-	TRBJ1-4	-	TRBV27	CASSLSAGVNEKLFF	TGTGCCAGCAGTTTATCGGCAGGGGTTAATGAAAAACTGTTTTTT
-	TRBJ2-1	-	TRBV10-3	CAISAAAHEQFF	TGTGCCATCAGTGCGGCCGCCCATGAGCAGTTCTTC
-	TRBJ2-7	-	TRBV19	CASSMGRVDEQYF	TGTGCCAGTAGTATGGGACGGGTTGACGAGCAGTACTTC
-	TRBJ2-7	-	TRBV12-3/TRBV12-4	CASSLQRWGRYEQYF	TGTGCCAGCAGTTTACAGCGGTGGGGCCGGTACGAGCAGTACTTC
-	TRBJ1-6	-	TRBV7-6	CASSPDPGNSPLHF	TGTGCCAGCAGCCCTGATCCAGGGAATTCACCCCTCCACTTT
few	TRBJ2-2	-	TRBV7-9	CASSFVLQGVGELFF	TGTGCCAGCAGCTTCGTTCTCCAGGGAGTCGGGGAGCTGTTTTTT